Listed below are T cell receptor beta chains from one sample, sequenced in a study of CD8 T cells in ankylosing spondylitis. From the 5' RACE reads, TCRdb called clonotypes with MiXCR, one entry per CDR3 protein. The sample lists more than 150,000 distinct CDR3 sequences; about 13% were seen once. Sequenced input: blood, either unsorted or a sorted T cell fraction (not recorded which). The receptors were sampled from a male donor with ankylosing spondylitis or in good health (not recorded which). The conserved cysteine and the conserved F or W are not part of the CDR3 here. D genes are given only for firm matches.

V: TRBV7-8; D: TRBD1; length: 13; J: TRBJ2-7; CDR3: ARSPGQGASYEQY
V: TRBV12-3/TRBV12-4; D: -; length: 12; J: TRBJ2-1; CDR3: ASSLGPSGNEQF
V: TRBV7-2; D: -; length: 12; J: TRBJ1-1; CDR3: ARGTAARNTEAF
V: TRBV11-2; D: -; length: 13; J: TRBJ2-2; CDR3: ASSFGPARTGELF
V: TRBV24-1; D: -; length: 12; J: TRBJ2-1; CDR3: ATSDLDQPGEQF
V: TRBV7-6; D: -; length: 12; J: TRBJ2-7; CDR3: ASSPWDATYEQY
V: TRBV10-3; D: -; length: 12; J: TRBJ2-7; CDR3: AISGRGDSYEQY
V: TRBV5-5; D: -; length: 13; J: TRBJ2-5; CDR3: ASSPIRDPRVDQY
V: TRBV11-2; D: TRBD2; length: 16; J: TRBJ2-1; CDR3: ASSLDHRRGITYNEQF
V: TRBV10-1; D: -; length: 11; J: TRBJ1-1; CDR3: ASTPNGGYEAF
V: TRBV6-1; D: -; length: 11; J: TRBJ2-7; CDR3: ASSEVGAYEQY
V: TRBV5-5; D: -; length: 16; J: TRBJ2-2; CDR3: ASSLSVRVYSNTGELF
V: TRBV4-1; D: -; length: 12; J: TRBJ2-3; CDR3: ASSQGAGSDTQY
V: TRBV10-3; D: -; length: 12; J: TRBJ2-1; CDR3: AISEGREANEQF
V: TRBV12-3/TRBV12-4; D: -; length: 14; J: TRBJ2-5; CDR3: ASTTSGSPAQETQY
V: TRBV27; D: -; length: 15; J: TRBJ1-5; CDR3: ASSTMGGRGSNQPQH
V: TRBV12-3/TRBV12-4; D: -; length: 11; J: TRBJ2-3; CDR3: ASTLYSTDTQY
V: TRBV7-8; D: TRBD2; length: 13; J: TRBJ2-7; CDR3: ASSLETSGHYEQY
V: TRBV4-1; D: -; length: 12; J: TRBJ2-2; CDR3: ASSQVGAPGELF
V: TRBV11-3; D: TRBD2; length: 14; J: TRBJ2-4; CDR3: ASSPGTSGVGNIQY
V: TRBV13; D: TRBD1; length: 13; J: TRBJ2-7; CDR3: ASSRPGTGGVEQY
V: TRBV7-2; D: -; length: 10; J: TRBJ2-1; CDR3: ASSPHLWEQF
V: TRBV4-1; D: -; length: 14; J: TRBJ2-7; CDR3: ASSQVYSGGWLEQY
V: TRBV7-9; D: TRBD2; length: 12; J: TRBJ2-1; CDR3: ASSPQAGVSEQF
V: TRBV4-1; D: -; length: 14; J: TRBJ2-2; CDR3: ASSLTGSRNTGELF
V: TRBV29-1; D: TRBD1; length: 12; J: TRBJ2-1; CDR3: SVEGQGTYNEQF
V: TRBV12-3/TRBV12-4; D: -; length: 10; J: TRBJ1-2; CDR3: ASSLGLYGYT
V: TRBV20-1; D: -; length: 11; J: TRBJ2-7; CDR3: SAIGRGTYEQY
V: TRBV5-1; D: -; length: 14; J: TRBJ2-3; CDR3: ASSLGVSGATDTQY
V: TRBV27; D: TRBD1; length: 14; J: TRBJ2-2; CDR3: ASSRPGTGNTGELF
V: TRBV5-1; D: -; length: 15; J: TRBJ1-4; CDR3: ASSLNWLGEFNEKLF
V: TRBV7-8; D: -; length: 13; J: TRBJ2-7; CDR3: ASTLSGGEAYEQY
V: TRBV4-1; D: TRBD1; length: 10; J: TRBJ2-7; CDR3: ASSLTGGEQY
V: TRBV29-1; D: TRBD2; length: 12; J: TRBJ2-1; CDR3: SVEGAGGIDEQF
V: TRBV29-1; D: -; length: 11; J: TRBJ2-7; CDR3: SVVVSTTYEQY
V: TRBV7-9; D: -; length: 9; J: TRBJ2-1; CDR3: ASVGKGEQF
V: TRBV11-3; D: TRBD2; length: 12; J: TRBJ2-1; CDR3: ASSRGEVVNEQF
V: TRBV4-1; D: -; length: 13; J: TRBJ1-2; CDR3: ASSDGGYANYGYT
V: TRBV5-5; D: -; length: 13; J: TRBJ2-5; CDR3: ASSQFTGLQETQY
V: TRBV2; D: TRBD1; length: 13; J: TRBJ2-1; CDR3: ASSEFAGGNNEQF
V: TRBV5-5; D: -; length: 13; J: TRBJ2-2; CDR3: ASSFFRGGTGELF
V: TRBV12-3/TRBV12-4; D: TRBD2; length: 13; J: TRBJ2-1; CDR3: ASTPPGLANNEQF
V: TRBV7-8; D: -; length: 12; J: TRBJ1-1; CDR3: ASSYFGGNTEAF
V: TRBV4-2; D: TRBD1; length: 13; J: TRBJ2-7; CDR3: ASSPAGQGVEEQY
V: TRBV27; D: -; length: 12; J: TRBJ1-1; CDR3: ASSSTRRGTEAF